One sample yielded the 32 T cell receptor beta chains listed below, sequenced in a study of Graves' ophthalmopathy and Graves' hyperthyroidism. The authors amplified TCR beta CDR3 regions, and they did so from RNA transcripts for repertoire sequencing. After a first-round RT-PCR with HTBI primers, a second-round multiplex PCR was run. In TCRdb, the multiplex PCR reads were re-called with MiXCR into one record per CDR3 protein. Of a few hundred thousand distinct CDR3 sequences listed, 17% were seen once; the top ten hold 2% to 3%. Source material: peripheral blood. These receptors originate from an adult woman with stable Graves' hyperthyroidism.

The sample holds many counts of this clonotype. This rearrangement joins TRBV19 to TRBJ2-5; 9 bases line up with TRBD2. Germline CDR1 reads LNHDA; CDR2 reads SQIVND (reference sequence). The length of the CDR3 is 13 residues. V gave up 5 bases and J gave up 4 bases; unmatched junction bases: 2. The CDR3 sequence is CASSPGLAETQYF. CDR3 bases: TGTGCCAGTAGTCCGGGACTAGCAGAGACCCAGTACTTC. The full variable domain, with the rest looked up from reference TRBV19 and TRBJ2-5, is DGGITQSPKYLFRKEGQNVTLSCEQNLNHDAMYWYRQDPGQGLRLIYYSQIVNDFQKGDIAEGYSVSREKKESFPLTVTSAQKNPTAFYLCASSPGLAETQYFGPGTRLLVL.

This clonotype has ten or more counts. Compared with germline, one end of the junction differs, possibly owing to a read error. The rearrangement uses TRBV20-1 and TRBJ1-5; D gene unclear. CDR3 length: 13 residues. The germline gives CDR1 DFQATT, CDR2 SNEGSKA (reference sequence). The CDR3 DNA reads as TGCAGTACTAGGTGGGGTCCCAATCAGCCCCAGCATTTT. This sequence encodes CSTRWGPNQPQHF.

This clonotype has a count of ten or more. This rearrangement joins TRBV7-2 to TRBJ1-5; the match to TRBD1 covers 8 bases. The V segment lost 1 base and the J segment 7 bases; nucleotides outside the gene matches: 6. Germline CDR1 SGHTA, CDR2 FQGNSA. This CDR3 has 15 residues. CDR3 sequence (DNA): TGTGCCAGCAGCTTAGAACCGGACAGGGTCCAGCCCCAGCATTTT. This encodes CASSLEPDRVQPQHF.

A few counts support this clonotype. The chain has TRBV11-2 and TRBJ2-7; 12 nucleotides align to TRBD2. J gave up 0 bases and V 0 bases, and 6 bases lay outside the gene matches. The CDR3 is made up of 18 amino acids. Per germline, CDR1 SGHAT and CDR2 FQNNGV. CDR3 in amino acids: CASSLDGRLAGASYEQYF. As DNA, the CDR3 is TGTGCCAGCAGCTTAGACGGGAGACTAGCGGGGGCCTCCTACGAGCAGTACTTC.

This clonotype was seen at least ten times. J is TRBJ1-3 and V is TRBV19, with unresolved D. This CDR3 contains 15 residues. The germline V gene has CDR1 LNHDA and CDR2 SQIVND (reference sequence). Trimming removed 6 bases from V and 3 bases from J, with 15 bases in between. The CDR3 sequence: CASSSNSGDGNTIYF. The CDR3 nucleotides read TGTGCCAGTAGCTCCAACTCGGGAGATGGAAACACCATATATTTT.

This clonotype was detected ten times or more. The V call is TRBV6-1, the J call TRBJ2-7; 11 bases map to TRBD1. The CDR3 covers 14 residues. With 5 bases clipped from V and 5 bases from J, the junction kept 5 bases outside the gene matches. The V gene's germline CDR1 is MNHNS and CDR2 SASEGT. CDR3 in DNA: TGTGCCAGCAGTCCCGGGACAGGGGGGCACGAGCAGTACTTC. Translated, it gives CASSPGTGGHEQYF.

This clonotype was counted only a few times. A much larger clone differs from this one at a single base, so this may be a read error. CDR3 bases: TGCGCCAGCTGCTTGGCCGAGGAAGGGGGTTATGAGCAGTACTTC. Translated, it gives CASCLAEEGGYEQYF. This sequence joins TRBV5-1 and TRBJ2-7, with D possibly being TRBD1 (6 bases). CDR1 SGHRS and CDR2 YFSETQ come from the germline V gene. The CDR3 sequence is 15 residues long.

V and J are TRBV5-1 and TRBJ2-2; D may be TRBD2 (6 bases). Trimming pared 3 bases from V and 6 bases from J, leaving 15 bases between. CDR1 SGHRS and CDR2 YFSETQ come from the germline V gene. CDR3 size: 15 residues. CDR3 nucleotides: TGCGCCAGCAGCTCAGGAACGGGGGACTCCGGGGAGCTGTTTTTT. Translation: CASSSGTGDSGELFF.

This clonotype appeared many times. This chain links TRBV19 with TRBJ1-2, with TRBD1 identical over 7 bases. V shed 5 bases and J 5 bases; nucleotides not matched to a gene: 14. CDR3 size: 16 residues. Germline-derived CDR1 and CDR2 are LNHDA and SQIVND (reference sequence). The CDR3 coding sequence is TGTGCCAGTAGTGCTTCCGGGACAGAGACATGGTATGGCTACACCTTC. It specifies CASSASGTETWYGYTF.

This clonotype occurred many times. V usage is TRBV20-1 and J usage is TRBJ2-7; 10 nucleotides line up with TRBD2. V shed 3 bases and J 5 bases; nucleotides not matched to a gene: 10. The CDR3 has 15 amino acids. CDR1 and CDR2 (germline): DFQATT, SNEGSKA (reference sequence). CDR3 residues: CSARSSGRVGDEQYF. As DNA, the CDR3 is TGCAGTGCTAGGTCCAGCGGGAGGGTAGGGGACGAGCAGTACTTC.

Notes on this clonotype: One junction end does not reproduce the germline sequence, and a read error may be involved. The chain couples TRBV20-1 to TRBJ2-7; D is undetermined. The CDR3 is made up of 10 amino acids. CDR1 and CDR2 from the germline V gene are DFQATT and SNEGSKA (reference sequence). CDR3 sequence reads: CSAGTYELYF. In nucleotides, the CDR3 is TGCAGTGCGGGTACTTACGAGCTGTACTTC.

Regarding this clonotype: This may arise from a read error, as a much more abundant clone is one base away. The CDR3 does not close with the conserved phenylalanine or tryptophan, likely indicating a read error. CDR3: CASSPPRGPLGYTY. Here the CDR3 DNA reads TGTGCCAGTAGTCCCCCACGGGGCCCGCTGGGCTACACCTAC. This rearrangement joins TRBV19 to TRBJ1-2; a possible D gene is TRBD1 (5 bases). Trimming removed 5 bases from V and 8 bases from J, with 18 bases in between. Germline V CDR1 and CDR2: LNHDA, SQIVND (reference sequence). The CDR3 length is 14 residues.

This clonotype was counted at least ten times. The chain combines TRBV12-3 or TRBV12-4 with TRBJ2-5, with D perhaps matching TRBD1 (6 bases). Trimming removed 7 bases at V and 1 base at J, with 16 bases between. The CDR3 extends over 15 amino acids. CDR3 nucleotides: TGTGCCAGCACCAAAAGTGGGACACGCCAAGAGACCCAGTACTTC. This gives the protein CASTKSGTRQETQYF.

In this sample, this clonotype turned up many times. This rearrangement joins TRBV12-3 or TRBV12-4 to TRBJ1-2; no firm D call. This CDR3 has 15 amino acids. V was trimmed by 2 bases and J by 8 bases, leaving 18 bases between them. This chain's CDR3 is CASSLSRVGMEGYTF. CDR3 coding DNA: TGTGCCAGCAGTTTAAGTCGTGTGGGCATGGAGGGCTACACCTTC.

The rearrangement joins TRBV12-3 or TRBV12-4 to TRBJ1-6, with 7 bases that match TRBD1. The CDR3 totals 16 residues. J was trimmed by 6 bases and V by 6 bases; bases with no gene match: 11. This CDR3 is CASRRARQGLNSPLHF. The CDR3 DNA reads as TGTGCCAGCAGACGCGCCCGACAGGGTCTTAATTCACCCCTCCACTTT.

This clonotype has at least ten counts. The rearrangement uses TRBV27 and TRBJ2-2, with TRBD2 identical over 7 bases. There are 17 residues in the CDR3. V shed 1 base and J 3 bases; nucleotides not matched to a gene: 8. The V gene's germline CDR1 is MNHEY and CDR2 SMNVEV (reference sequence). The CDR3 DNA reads TGTGCCAGCAGTTTATTTTCTAGCGGAGCGGACACCGGGGAGCTGTTTTTT. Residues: CASSLFSSGADTGELFF.

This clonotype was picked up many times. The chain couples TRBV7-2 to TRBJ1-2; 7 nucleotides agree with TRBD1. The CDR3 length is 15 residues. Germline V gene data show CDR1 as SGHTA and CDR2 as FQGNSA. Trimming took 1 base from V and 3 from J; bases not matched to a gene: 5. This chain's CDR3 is CASSLGQGVDYGYTF. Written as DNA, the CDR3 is TGTGCCAGCAGCTTAGGGCAGGGGGTCGACTATGGCTACACCTTC. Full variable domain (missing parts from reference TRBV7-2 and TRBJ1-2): GAGVSQSPSNKVTEKGKDVELRCDPISGHTALYWYRQSLGQGLEFLIYFQGNSAPDKSGLPSDRFSAERTGGSVSTLTIQRTQQEDSAVYLCASSLGQGVDYGYTFGSGTRLTVV.

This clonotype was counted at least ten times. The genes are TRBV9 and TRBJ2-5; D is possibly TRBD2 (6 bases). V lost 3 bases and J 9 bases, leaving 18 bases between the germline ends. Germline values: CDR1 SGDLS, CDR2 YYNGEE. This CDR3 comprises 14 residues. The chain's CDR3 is CASSARDGREPQYF. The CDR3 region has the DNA TGTGCCAGCAGCGCGAGGGACGGCCGGGAGCCCCAGTACTTC.

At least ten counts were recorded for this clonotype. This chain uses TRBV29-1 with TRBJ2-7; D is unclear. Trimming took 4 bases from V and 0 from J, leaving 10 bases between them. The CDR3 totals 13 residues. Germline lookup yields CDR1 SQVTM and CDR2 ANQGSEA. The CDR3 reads CSVVGITSYEQYF. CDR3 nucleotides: TGCAGCGTTGTAGGGATCACCTCCTACGAGCAGTACTTC.

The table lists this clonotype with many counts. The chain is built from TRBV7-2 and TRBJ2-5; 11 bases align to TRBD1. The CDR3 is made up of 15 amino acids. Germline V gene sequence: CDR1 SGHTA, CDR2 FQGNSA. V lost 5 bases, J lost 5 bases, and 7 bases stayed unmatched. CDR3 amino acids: CASSRRTGGVETQYF. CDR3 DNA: TGTGCCAGCAGCCGCCGGACAGGGGGCGTGGAGACCCAGTACTTC.

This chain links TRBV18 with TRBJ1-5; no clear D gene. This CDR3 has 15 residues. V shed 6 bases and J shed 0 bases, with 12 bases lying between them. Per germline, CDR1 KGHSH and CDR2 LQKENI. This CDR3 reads CASSTLPGSNQPQHF. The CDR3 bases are TGTGCCAGCTCGACCCTCCCCGGTAGCAATCAGCCCCAGCATTTT. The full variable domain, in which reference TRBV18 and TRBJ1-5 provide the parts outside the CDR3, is NAGVMQNPRHLVRRRGQEARLRCSPMKGHSHVYWYRQLPEEGLKFMVYLQKENIIDESGMPKERFSAEFPKEGPSILRIQQVVRGDSAAYFCASSTLPGSNQPQHFGDGTRLSIL.

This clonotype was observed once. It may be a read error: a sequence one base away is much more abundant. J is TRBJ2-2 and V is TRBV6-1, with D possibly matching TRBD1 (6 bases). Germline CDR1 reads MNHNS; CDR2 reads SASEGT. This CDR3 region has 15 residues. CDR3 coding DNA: TGTGCCAGCAGTGAAGAAACAGGGCACACCGGGGAGCTGTGTTTT. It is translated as CASSEETGHTGELCF.

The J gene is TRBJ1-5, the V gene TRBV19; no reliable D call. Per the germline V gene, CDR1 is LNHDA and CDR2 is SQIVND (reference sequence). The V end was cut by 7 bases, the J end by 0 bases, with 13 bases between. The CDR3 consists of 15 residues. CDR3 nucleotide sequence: TGTGCCAGTACCCCTGAGGCCTTTAGCAATCAGCCCCAGCATTTT. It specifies CASTPEAFSNQPQHF.

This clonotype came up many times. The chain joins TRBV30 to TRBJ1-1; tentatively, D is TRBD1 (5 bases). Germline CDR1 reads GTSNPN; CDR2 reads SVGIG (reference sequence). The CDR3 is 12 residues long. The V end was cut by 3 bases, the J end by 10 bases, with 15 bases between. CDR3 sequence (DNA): TGTGCCTGGAGCCAAGGGGCTAATGGAGCTTTCTTT. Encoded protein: CAWSQGANGAFF.

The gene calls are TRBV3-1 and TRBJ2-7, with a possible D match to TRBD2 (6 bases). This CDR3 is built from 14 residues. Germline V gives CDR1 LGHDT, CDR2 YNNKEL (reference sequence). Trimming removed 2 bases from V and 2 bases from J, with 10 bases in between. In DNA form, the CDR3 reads TGTGCCAGCAGCCAATCTGCGGGACCCTACGAGCAGTACTTC. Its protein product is CASSQSAGPYEQYF.

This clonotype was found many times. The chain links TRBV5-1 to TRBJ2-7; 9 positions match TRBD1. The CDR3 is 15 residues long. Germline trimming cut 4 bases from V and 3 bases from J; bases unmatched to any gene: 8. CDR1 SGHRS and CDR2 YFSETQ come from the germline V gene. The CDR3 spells CASSPSGTGNYEQYF. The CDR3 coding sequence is TGCGCCAGCAGCCCCTCCGGGACAGGGAACTACGAGCAGTACTTC.

For the CDR3, the DNA is TGTGCCAGCAGTTACTCGATGTCGGGACTAGCCATAACCGAGCAGTACTTC. Its protein is CASSYSMSGLAITEQYF. The chain carries TRBV6-2 or TRBV6-3 and TRBJ2-7; 9 positions match TRBD2. The V segment lost 0 bases and the J segment 6 bases; nucleotides outside the gene matches: 12. In germline, CDR1 is MNHEY, CDR2 SVGEGT. The CDR3 is made up of 17 amino acids.

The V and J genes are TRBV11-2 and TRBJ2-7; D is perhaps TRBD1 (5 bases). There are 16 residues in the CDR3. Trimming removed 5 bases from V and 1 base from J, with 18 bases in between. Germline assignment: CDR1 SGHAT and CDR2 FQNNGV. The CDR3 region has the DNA TGTGCCAGCAGCGTACCTACGTTGGCAGGGTCCTACGAGCAGTACTTC. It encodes CASSVPTLAGSYEQYF.

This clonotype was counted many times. CDR3 sequence (DNA): TGTGCCAGCAGTCCTCAAGGGGGGGGCTACTACTATGGCTACACCTTC. Its translation: CASSPQGGGYYYGYTF. The chain combines TRBV28 with TRBJ1-2; TRBD1 is a possible D gene (6 bases). The V gene lost 5 bases and the J gene lost 3 bases, with 19 bases spanning the gap. CDR1 and CDR2 (germline): MDHEN, SYDVKM. The CDR3 loop spans 16 amino acids.

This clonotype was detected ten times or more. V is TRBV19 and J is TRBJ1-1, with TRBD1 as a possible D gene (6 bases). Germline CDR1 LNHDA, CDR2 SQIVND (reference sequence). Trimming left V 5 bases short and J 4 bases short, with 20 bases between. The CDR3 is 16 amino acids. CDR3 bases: TGTGCCAGTAGTGTACAGGGTTACACGAGGAGCACTGAAGCTTTCTTT. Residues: CASSVQGYTRSTEAFF.

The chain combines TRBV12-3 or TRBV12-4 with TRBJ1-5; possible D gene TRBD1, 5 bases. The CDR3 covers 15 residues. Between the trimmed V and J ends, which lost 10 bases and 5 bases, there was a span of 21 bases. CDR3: CAIVGTAWPYQPQHF. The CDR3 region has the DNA TGTGCCATAGTGGGGACGGCGTGGCCCTATCAGCCCCAGCATTTT.

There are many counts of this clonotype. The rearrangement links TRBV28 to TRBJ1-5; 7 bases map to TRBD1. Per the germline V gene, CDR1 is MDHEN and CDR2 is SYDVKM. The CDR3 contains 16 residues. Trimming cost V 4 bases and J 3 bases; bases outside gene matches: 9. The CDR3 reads CASSSTAGTDNQPQHF. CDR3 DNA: TGTGCCAGCAGTTCCACGGCCGGGACAGACAATCAGCCCCAGCATTTT.